This TCR beta chain was identified in a study of technical replicates of blood from a few donors. The repertoire was sequenced with immunoSEQ multiplex PCR; TCRdb's copy has only in-frame clones and lacks some. Among about 82,000 clones listed, just under 95% were seen once. The CDR3 is 14 amino acids. The germline V gene has CDR1 SGHNT and CDR2 YYREEE (reference sequence). Trimming pared 2 bases from V and 4 bases from J, leaving 13 bases between. The V and J genes are TRBV5-4 and TRBJ2-7, with D hard to call. Sequencing input: T cells isolated from PBMCs. The clonotype originates from a human donor in good health. CDR3 sequence reads: CASSLAPGLYEQYF. Written as DNA, the CDR3 is TGTGCCAGCAGCTTAGCCCCCGGGTTATACGAGCAGTACTTC.